One and the same sample provided the 8 T cell receptor beta chains below, sequenced in a study of CD8 T cells in ankylosing spondylitis. The study's findings and limits: What appeared characteristic of ankylosing spondylitis blood was a TCR beta motif of eight highly homologous variants.

These receptors have no identified antigens. TCRdb fed the 5' RACE reads into MiXCR, producing one record per CDR3 protein. The sample shows about 500,000 distinct CDR3 sequences, about 5.4% of them seen only once. Sequencing used blood, either unsorted or a sorted T cell fraction (not recorded which). All receptors come from a male donor with ankylosing spondylitis.

This chain connects TRBV7-2 to TRBJ1-5; possibly TRBD1 for D (6 bases). Germline CDR1 is SGHTA and CDR2 is FQGNSA. The CDR3 runs to 16 residues. V was clipped by 5 bases and J by 4 bases, with 18 bases between them. The CDR3 is CASSQGGKGRNQPQHF. In DNA, the CDR3 is TGTGCCAGCAGCCAAGGGGGGAAGGGTCGGAATCAGCCCCAGCATTTT.

Many counts were recorded for this clonotype. The chain uses TRBV7-2 and TRBJ1-2; 10 bases are a match to TRBD1. This CDR3 contains 14 residues. With V trimmed by 5 bases and J by 4 bases, 4 bases remained unmatched. Germline loops: CDR1 SGHTA, CDR2 FQGNSA. In nucleotides, the CDR3 is TGTGCCAGCAGCGTCCGGGACAGGGGCTATGGCTACACCTTC. Encoded protein: CASSVRDRGYGYTF.

This clonotype was picked up many times. CDR3 DNA sequence: TGCAGTGCCCAGAACACTGAAGCTTTCTTT. Translating it yields CSAQNTEAFF. The chain recombines TRBV20-1 with TRBJ1-1; D gene uncertain. From germline, CDR1 is DFQATT and CDR2 SNEGSKA (reference sequence). V gave up 6 bases and J gave up 1 base, with 3 bases separating them. This CDR3 spans 10 amino acids.

The table lists this clonotype with many counts. The chain links TRBV20-1 to TRBJ2-4; 7 positions agree with TRBD1. The CDR3 spans 12 residues. CDR1 and CDR2 from the germline V gene are DFQATT and SNEGSKA (reference sequence). V shed 5 bases, J shed 6 bases, and the junction held 4 bases outside the gene matches. The CDR3 reads CSASGQPNIQYF. As DNA, the CDR3 is TGCAGTGCTTCGGGACAGCCAAACATTCAGTACTTC.

The sample holds many counts of this clonotype. The rearrangement links TRBV25-1 to TRBJ2-3; 9 positions agree with TRBD1. The CDR3 is 14 amino acids. CDR1 MGHDK and CDR2 SYGVNS come from the germline V gene. The trim removed 5 bases at V and 4 bases at J, leaving 4 bases unmatched. The CDR3: CASSTGGSSDTQYF. The CDR3 nucleotides read TGTGCCAGCAGTACAGGGGGCTCATCAGATACGCAGTATTTT.

In its sample, this clonotype was seen many times. The chain employs TRBV6-2 or TRBV6-3 and TRBJ2-1, with TRBD2 as a possible D gene (5 bases). The CDR3 is 17 residues long. V was cut by 0 bases and J by 6 bases, with 18 bases left in between. Germline V gene lookup returns CDR1 MNHEY and CDR2 SVGEGT. The CDR3 loop reads CASSYSIREGFFNEQFF. As DNA, the CDR3 is TGTGCCAGCAGTTACTCGATCCGGGAAGGGTTTTTCAATGAGCAGTTCTTC.

The chain joins TRBV3-1 to TRBJ2-7, with D maybe TRBD1 (6 bases). The CDR3 has 14 residues. Trimming stripped 4 bases from V and 3 bases from J, with 13 bases between. Germline V gives CDR1 LGHDT, CDR2 YNNKEL (reference sequence). CDR3 nucleotide sequence: TGTGCCAGCAGCCGACGAGCCAGGGGCTACGAGCAGTACTTC. Residues: CASSRRARGYEQYF.

This clonotype came up many times. The chain has TRBV20-1 and TRBJ2-7; no clear D gene. From germline, CDR1 is DFQATT and CDR2 SNEGSKA (reference sequence). The V gene lost 1 base and the J gene lost 5 bases, with 12 bases spanning the gap. This CDR3 is built from 13 residues. CDR3 bases: TGCAGTGCTAGAGGGGTAGGGCCCCACGAGCAGTACTTC. Its protein is CSARGVGPHEQYF.